This T cell receptor beta chain comes out of a study of cytomegalovirus exposure and HLA in healthy donors. Study findings and constraints: Most of the TCR beta V segments (in an earlier analysis) were productive either about 87% or about 30% of the time. It was in a later analysis that TCR association rates were seen to vary by HLA locus, highest for DRB1 and lowest for HLA-C.

A word on this clone: Its antigen is undetermined.

Primers for the PCR totalled 60 Vbeta and 13 Jbeta. As handled by the study authors: An analysis performed later counted roughly 80 million unique TCR beta chains (roughly 11 million of them shared). TCRdb keeps only in-frame clones here, not all; method: immunoSEQ multiplex PCR. V, J and clone size were drawn from that table, and D and trimming were deduced from the DNA. The table lists under 250,000 clones, more than 65% of them singletons, with about 0.63% in the top ten. Sequencing input: PBMCs. The clonotype originates from a young man in good health and CMV-seronegative.

This CDR3 reads CASSQGTAGGIAGELFF. The CDR3 DNA follows: TGCGCCAGCAGCCAAGGGACGGCGGGAGGGATTGCCGGGGAGCTGTTTTTT. The chain uses TRBV4-1 and TRBJ2-2, with 9 nucleotides matching TRBD2. The CDR3 is 17 amino acids. V was clipped by 1 base and J by 6 bases; unmatched bases: 9. Germline V gene data show CDR1 as MGHRA and CDR2 as YSYEKL.